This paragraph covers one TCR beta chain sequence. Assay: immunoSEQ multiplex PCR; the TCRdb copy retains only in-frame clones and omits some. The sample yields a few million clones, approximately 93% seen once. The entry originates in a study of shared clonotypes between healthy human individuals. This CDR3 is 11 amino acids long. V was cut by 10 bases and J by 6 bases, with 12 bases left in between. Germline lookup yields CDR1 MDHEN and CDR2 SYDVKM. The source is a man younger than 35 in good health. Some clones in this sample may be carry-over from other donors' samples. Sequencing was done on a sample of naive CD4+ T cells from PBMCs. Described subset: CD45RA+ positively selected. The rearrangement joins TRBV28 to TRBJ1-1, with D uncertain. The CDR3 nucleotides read TGTGCCACAACTGGGGTGTCTGAAGCTTTCTTT. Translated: CATTGVSEAFF.